This T cell receptor (beta chain) emerged from a study of tumor and adjacent non-tumor tissue in lung cancer. This CDR3 is built from 12 residues. V was cut by 6 bases and J by 1 base, with 3 bases left in between. This clonotype was counted many times. Its antigen is unidentified. The library came from three nested PCR rounds adapted from ARM-PCR protocols. TCRdb re-called the multiplex PCR reads through MiXCR, storing one row per CDR3 protein. The table includes under 250,000 distinct CDR3 sequences, about two thirds detected once. No cell sorting was done before RNA was extracted from the tissue. Overall study results and limits: TCR diversity was significantly greater in tumor than normal lung tissue.

This TCR came from a man aged 55-75 years with non-small cell lung cancer. The specimen was lung tumor tissue. The J gene is TRBJ2-2, the V gene TRBV12-3 or TRBV12-4; D not certain. The CDR3 sequence: CASRQNTGELFF. The DNA of the CDR3 is TGTGCCAGCAGGCAGAACACCGGGGAGCTGTTTTTT.